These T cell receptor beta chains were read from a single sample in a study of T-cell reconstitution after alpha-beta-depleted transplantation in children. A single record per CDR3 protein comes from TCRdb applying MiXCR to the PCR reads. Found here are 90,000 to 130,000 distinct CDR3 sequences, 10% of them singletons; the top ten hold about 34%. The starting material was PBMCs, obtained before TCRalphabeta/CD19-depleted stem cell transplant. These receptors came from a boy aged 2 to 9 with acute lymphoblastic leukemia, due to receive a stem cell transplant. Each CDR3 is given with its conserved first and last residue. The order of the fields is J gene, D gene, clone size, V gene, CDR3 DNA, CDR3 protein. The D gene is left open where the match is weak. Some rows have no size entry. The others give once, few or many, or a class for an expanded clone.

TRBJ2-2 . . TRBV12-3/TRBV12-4 TGTGCCAGCAGTTCGACAGTCCTGGACACCGGGGAGCTGTTTTTT CASSSTVLDTGELFF
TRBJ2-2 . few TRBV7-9 TGTGCCAGCAGCCCCACCCCCGGAGAAGGAACCGGGGAGCTGTTTTTT CASSPTPGEGTGELFF
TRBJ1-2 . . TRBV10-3 TGTGCCATCTCCGGACAGCCGAACTATGGCTACACCTTC CAISGQPNYGYTF
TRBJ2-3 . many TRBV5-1 TGCGCCAGCAGCTTGGCCTTGAAAGATACGCAGTATTTT CASSLALKDTQYF
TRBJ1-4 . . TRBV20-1 TGCAGTGCTAAGAGAGCATTGGGACTTAATGAAAAACTGTTTTTT CSAKRALGLNEKLFF
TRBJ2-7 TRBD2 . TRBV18 TGTGCCAGCTCACCACGGCGGGAGCGTTCCTACGAGCAGTACTTC CASSPRRERSYEQYF
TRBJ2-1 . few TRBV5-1 TGCGCCAGCAGCTTGGAGGGTATCCACAATGAGCAGTTCTTC CASSLEGIHNEQFF
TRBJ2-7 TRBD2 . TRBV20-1 TGCAGTGCTAGAGATTTCGGGAGGGCCTACGAGCAGTACTTC CSARDFGRAYEQYF
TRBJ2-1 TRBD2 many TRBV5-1 TGCGCCAGCAGCTTGGAAGCGGGAGGGCCCAGAGAGCAGTTCTTC CASSLEAGGPREQFF
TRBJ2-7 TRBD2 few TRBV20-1 TGCAGTGCTAGAGATGAACTACTGCGGGAGGGGAAGGACGAGCAGTACTTC CSARDELLREGKDEQYF
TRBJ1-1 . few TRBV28 TGTGCCAGTAACAGGGCCCTCCAGAACACTGAAGCTTTCTTT CASNRALQNTEAFF
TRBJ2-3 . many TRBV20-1 TGCAGTGCCAGACCTCCGGGACGTAGCACAGATACGCAGTATTTT CSARPPGRSTDTQYF
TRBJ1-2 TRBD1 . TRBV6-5 TGTGCCAGCAGTTACCAACCGGACAGGATACCAACTAACTATGGCTACACCTTC CASSYQPDRIPTNYGYTF
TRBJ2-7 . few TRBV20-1 TGCAGTGCTTGGGATCCCCCGAAGCAGTACTTC CSAWDPPKQYF
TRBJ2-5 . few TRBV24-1 TGTGCCACCAGTGATCCTCGGACAGCAGAAGAGACCCAGTACTTC CATSDPRTAEETQYF
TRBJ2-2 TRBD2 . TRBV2 TGTGCCAGCAGTGATGACGGGAGGGCCGGGGAGCTGTTTTTT CASSDDGRAGELFF
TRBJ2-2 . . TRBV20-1 TGCAGTGCTAGATCCCCCCGGGGAGACACCGGGGAGCTGTTTTTT CSARSPRGDTGELFF
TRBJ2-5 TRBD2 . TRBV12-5 TGTGCTAGTGAACTAGCGGGATTTGAGACCCAGTACTTC CASELAGFETQYF
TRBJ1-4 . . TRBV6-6 TGTGCCAGCAGTTTGACAGGTGGAGAAAAACTGTTTTTT CASSLTGGEKLFF
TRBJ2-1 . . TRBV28 TGTGCCAGCAGTCGACAGCCTTTAAATGAGCAGTTCTTC CASSRQPLNEQFF
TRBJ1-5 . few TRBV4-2 TGTGCCAGCAGCCTCCGGGACCATAATCAGCCCCAGCATTTT CASSLRDHNQPQHF
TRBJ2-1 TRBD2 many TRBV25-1 TGTGCCAGCAGTAAATCCCCAGGACTAGCGGAACCCAATGAGCAGTTCTTC CASSKSPGLAEPNEQFF
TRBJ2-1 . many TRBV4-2 TGTGCCAGCAGCCAAGGGACCGGGGACACCCATAGACCCAATGAGCAGTTCTTC CASSQGTGDTHRPNEQFF
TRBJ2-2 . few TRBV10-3 TGTGCCATACGACCGAACGGGCAGGGAGAAAGCGGGGAGCTGTTTTTT CAIRPNGQGESGELFF
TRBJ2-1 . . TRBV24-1 TGTGCCACCAGTGATGGCGGAGCAGGCAATGAGCAGTTCTTC CATSDGGAGNEQFF
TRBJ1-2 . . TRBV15 TGTGCCACCAGCAGAGATCCCGACAGTTTTTATGGCTACACCTTC CATSRDPDSFYGYTF
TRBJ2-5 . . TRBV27 TGTGGCAGCAGTTCTTTTACTTCAGGGCCGCTCCAAGAGACCCAGTACTTC CGSSSFTSGPLQETQYF
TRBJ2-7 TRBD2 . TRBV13 TGTGCCAGCAGCCCGCCGGCCCCTAGCGGGACGACCTACGAGCAGTACTTC CASSPPAPSGTTYEQYF
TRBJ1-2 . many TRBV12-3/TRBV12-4 TGTGCCAGCAGTCCCAGATCCGGGGCCCACTATGGCTACACCTTC CASSPRSGAHYGYTF
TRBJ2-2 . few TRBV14 TGTGCCAGCAGCCAAGATAGGGGATGGCCCGGGGAGCTGTTTTTT CASSQDRGWPGELFF
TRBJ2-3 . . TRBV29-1 TGCAGCACAGAAAGTGGGGGAGTAACAGATACGCAGTATTTT CSTESGGVTDTQYF
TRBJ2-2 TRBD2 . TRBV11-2 TGTGCCAGCAGCCTGTCTAGCGGGGCCGGGGAGCTGTTTTTT CASSLSSGAGELFF
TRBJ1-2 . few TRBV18 TGTGCCAGCTCCGGAGGGGGGGCGTCGGACTATGGCTACACCTTC CASSGGGASDYGYTF
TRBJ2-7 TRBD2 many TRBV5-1 TGCGCCAGCCTACGGCCAGGGACTAGCGGGAGGGCCGTGACCTACGAGCAGTACTTC CASLRPGTSGRAVTYEQYF
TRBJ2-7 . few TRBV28 TGTGCCAGCTCGGTGCGATTTCAGTTGGGTTACGAGCAGTACTTC CASSVRFQLGYEQYF
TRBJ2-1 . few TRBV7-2 TGTGCCAGCAGCTTCGACTCGTACCGATCTTACAATGAGCAGTTCTTC CASSFDSYRSYNEQFF
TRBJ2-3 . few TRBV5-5 TGTGCCAGCAGCTTGGAGGGTAGCATCACAGATACGCAGTATTTT CASSLEGSITDTQYF
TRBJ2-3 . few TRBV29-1 TGCAGCGTTGATTCGTCCAGGGGGGCAGATACGCAGTATTTT CSVDSSRGADTQYF
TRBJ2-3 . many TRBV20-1 TGCAGTGCCGCTAGATCCGGGGGTAGTGCAGATACGCAGTATTTT CSAARSGGSADTQYF
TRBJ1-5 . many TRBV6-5 TGTGCCAGCAGCCCCGTTGGATATAGCAATCAGCCCCAGCATTTT CASSPVGYSNQPQHF
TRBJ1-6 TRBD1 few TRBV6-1 TGTGCCAGCAGTGATGCCGGGACAGGCCCTTCACCCCTCCACTTT CASSDAGTGPSPLHF
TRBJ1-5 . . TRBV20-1 TGCAGTGCTAGAGATTCGAGGCAGTTCAATCAGCCCCAGCATTTT CSARDSRQFNQPQHF
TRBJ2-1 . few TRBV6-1 TGTGCCAGCAGCCAAACCCGGGGGTCCTACAATGAGCAGTTCTTC CASSQTRGSYNEQFF
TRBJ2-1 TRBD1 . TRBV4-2 TGTGCCAGCAGGGGAGAGGGACAGGGAAAATCAAATGAGCAGTTCTTC CASRGEGQGKSNEQFF
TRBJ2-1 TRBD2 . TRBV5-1 TGCGCCAGCAGCCGAGCGGGGGACTCCTACAATGAGCAGTTCTTC CASSRAGDSYNEQFF